Sequencing of this T cell receptor (beta chain) was carried out in a study of T cells in Graves' hyperthyroidism and ophthalmopathy. On the study more broadly: Peripheral blood collection took place at initial diagnosis, before any treatment.

The CDR3 is made up of 13 amino acids. V was cut by 3 bases and J by 7 bases, with 10 bases left in between. Germline V CDR1 and CDR2: MDHEN, SYDVKM. This clonotype was detected many times. The TCR beta CDR3 regions underwent amplification using RNA transcripts as the source. With the HTBI primer set, the TCR CDR3 went through a first round of RT-PCR. One entry per CDR3 protein, called by TCRdb with MiXCR from the multiplex PCR reads. The sample holds about 640,000 distinct CDR3 sequences, around 13% seen once. This clonotype originated in a woman aged 50 to 60 with Graves' ophthalmopathy. The chain couples TRBV28 to TRBJ1-5; D gene unclear. Sequencing input: blood. CDR3 in DNA: TGTGCCAGCAGTTTTGGATCGTCGCAGCCCCAGCATTTT. This gives the protein CASSFGSSQPQHF.